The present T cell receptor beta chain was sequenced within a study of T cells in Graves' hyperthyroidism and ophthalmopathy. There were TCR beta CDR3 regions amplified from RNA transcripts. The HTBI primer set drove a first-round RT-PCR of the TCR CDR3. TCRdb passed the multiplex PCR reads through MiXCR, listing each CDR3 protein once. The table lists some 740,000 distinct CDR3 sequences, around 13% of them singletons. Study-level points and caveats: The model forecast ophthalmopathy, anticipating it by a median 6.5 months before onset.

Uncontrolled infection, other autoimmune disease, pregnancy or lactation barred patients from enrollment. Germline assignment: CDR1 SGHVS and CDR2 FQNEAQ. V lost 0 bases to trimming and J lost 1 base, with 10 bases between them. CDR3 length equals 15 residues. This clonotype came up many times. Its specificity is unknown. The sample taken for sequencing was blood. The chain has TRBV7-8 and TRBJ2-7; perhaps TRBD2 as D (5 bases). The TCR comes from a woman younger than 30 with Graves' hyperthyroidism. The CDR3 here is CASSLAYSGSYEQYF. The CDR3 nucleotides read TGTGCCAGCAGCTTAGCGTACAGCGGATCCTACGAGCAGTACTTC.